Listed here are 15 T cell receptor beta chains from one sample, sequenced in a study of T cells in women clearing cervical HPV infection. Profiling relied on immunoSEQ multiplex PCR, and the TCRdb table lists in-frame clones only, not all of them. This repertoire includes about 32,000 clones. The specimen sequenced was blood buffy coat. Receptor source: a woman between 18 and 69 years old with a cervical HPV16 infection that either progressed to CIN3+ or cleared (not recorded which).

A word on this clone: With the read ending 3 residues before the CDR3 end, the germline J gene is used to fill in that end. This chain connects TRBV2 to TRBJ1-2; 9 bases fit TRBD1. Germline assignment: CDR1 SNHLY and CDR2 FYNNEI. The CDR3 is 17 residues long. CDR3 amino acids: CASSESGAGQGKGGYTF. The CDR3 DNA, read in part, is TGTGCCAGCAGTGAAAGTGGGGCTGGACAGGGGAAAGGAGGC.

A word on this clone: The CDR3 end falls 3 residues outside the read, so it is completed with the germline J gene. This chain links TRBV5-6 with TRBJ1-6; possible D gene TRBD1, 6 bases. Per germline, CDR1 SGHDT and CDR2 YYEEEE. Trimming took off 2 bases at V and 10 bases at J, with 16 bases between the two ends. This CDR3 comprises 15 residues. The CDR3 spells CASSLSGVGSSPLHF. The covered CDR3 bases are TGTGCCAGCAGCTTATCAGGGGTTGGAAGCTCACCC.

As concerns this clone: The sequence runs out 3 residues before the end of the CDR3; the remainder is reconstructed from the germline J gene. V usage is TRBV6-1 and J usage is TRBJ1-3; D is unresolved. Germline V gene sequence: CDR1 MNHNS, CDR2 SASEGT. The CDR3 spans 15 residues. V lost 4 bases and J lost 2, with 12 bases in between. The CDR3 protein is CASSAGPLTGNTIYF. The CDR3 DNA, read in part, is TGTGCCAGCAGTGCGGGTCCCCTAACTGGAAACACC.

As concerns this clone: The DNA ends 3 residues before the CDR3 does, and the rest of the CDR3 is filled in from the germline J gene. This sequence joins TRBV19 and TRBJ1-1; 9 nucleotides match TRBD1. This CDR3 is built from 14 residues. Trimming removed 6 bases from V and 1 base from J; junction bases left unmatched: 3. Germline CDR1 reads LNHDA; CDR2 reads SQIVND (reference sequence). The CDR3 spells CASSTGGGNTEAFF. CDR3 bases read: TGTGCCAGTAGCACAGGGGGCGGGAACACTGAA.

With respect to this clone: With the read ending 3 residues before the CDR3 end, the germline J gene is used to fill in that end. The chain uses TRBV4-1 and TRBJ1-2; 7 bases line up with TRBD1. CDR1 is MGHRA and CDR2 is YSYEKL in the germline V gene. V lost 4 bases to trimming and J lost 0 bases; unmatched junction nucleotides: 11. This CDR3 has 17 residues. The DNA read from the CDR3 is TGCGCCAGCAGCCCCAGAGAAGGGACAGTGGCTAACTATGGC. Translating it yields CASSPREGTVANYG. The CDR3 in its entirety is CASSPREGTVANYGYTF.

Points on this clone: Read sequence stops 3 residues before the CDR3 end, and the germline J gene provides the missing end. The chain is built from TRBV7-6 and TRBJ1-1; 7 bases fit TRBD1. The trim removed 0 bases at V and 1 base at J, leaving 2 bases unmatched. This CDR3 has 15 residues. From germline, CDR1 is SGHVS and CDR2 FNYEAQ. The CDR3 region is CASSLADRPNTEAFF. The covered CDR3 bases are TGTGCCAGCAGCTTAGCGGACAGGCCGAACACTGAA.

With respect to this clone: The DNA ends 3 residues before the CDR3 does, and the rest of the CDR3 is filled in from the germline J gene. The chain carries TRBV11-2 and TRBJ2-1; 11 bases align to TRBD2. Trimming cost V 6 bases and J 5 bases; bases outside gene matches: 3. CDR1 is SGHAT, CDR2 FQNNGV, per germline. This CDR3 has 14 residues. This chain's CDR3 is CASRRLAGNNEQFF. The DNA read from the CDR3 is TGTGCCAGCAGACGACTAGCGGGGAACAATGAG.

Worth noting for this clone: The CDR3 end lies 3 residues beyond the end of the read and is filled in from the germline J gene. This rearrangement joins TRBV2 to TRBJ1-6, with TRBD1 matching over 10 bases. CDR1 and CDR2 from the germline V gene are SNHLY and FYNNEI. Trimming at V came to 5 bases and at J to 9 bases, leaving 4 bases not matched to a gene. This CDR3 comprises 14 residues. CDR3 DNA (partial): TGTGCCAGCAGTTCCGGGACAGGGGTTTCACCC. Encoded protein: CASSSGTGVSP. The full CDR3 protein reads CASSSGTGVSPLHF. The variable domain in full, with the rest retrieved from reference TRBV2 and TRBJ1-6, is EPEVTQTPSHQVTQMGQEVILRCVPISNHLYFYWYRQILGQKVEFLVSFYNNEISEKSEIFDDQFSVERPDGSNFTLKIRSTKLEDSAMYFCASSSGTGVSPLHFGNGTRLTVT.

On this clone: The read finishes 3 residues shy of the CDR3 end, and the germline J gene is used to complete it. This chain uses TRBV9 with TRBJ1-2; tentatively, D is TRBD1 (6 bases). CDR3 size: 15 residues. Trimming cost V 0 bases and J 5 bases, with 14 bases left between them. The germline gives CDR1 SGDLS, CDR2 YYNGEE. CDR3 amino acids: CASSVDNRATYGYTF. The sequenced part of the CDR3 DNA is TGTGCCAGCAGCGTAGATAACAGGGCGACTTATGGC.

As for this clone: The sequenced fragment ends 3 residues before the CDR3 boundary, so the rest is inferred from the germline J gene. J is TRBJ2-7 and V is TRBV19, with 12 bases matching TRBD2. This CDR3 has 21 residues. Germline V gene lookup returns CDR1 LNHDA and CDR2 SQIVND (reference sequence). V trimming: 5 bases; J trimming: 0 bases; junction bases outside the gene matches: 20. This CDR3 is CASSPGLLRLAGAIPSYEQYF. Incomplete CDR3 DNA: TGTGCCAGTAGTCCCGGTCTTTTAAGACTAGCGGGGGCCATCCCCTCCTACGAG.

In regard to this clone: The read terminates 3 residues ahead of where the CDR3 ends, so the germline J gene completes it. The chain has TRBV5-1 and TRBJ2-7, with D possibly being TRBD2 (5 bases). V shed 4 bases and J shed 6 bases, with 11 bases lying between them. The CDR3 is made up of 12 amino acids. Germline V lookup: CDR1 SGHRS, CDR2 YFSETQ. The CDR3 DNA, read in part, is TGCGCCAGCAGCGTAGGACGGGGCGAG. The encoded protein is CASSVGRGE. The CDR3 in full is CASSVGRGEQYF.

Concerning this clone: One end of the junction does not line up with germline, which may come from a read error. The CDR3 goes on 3 residues after the read ends, and that part is filled in from the germline J gene. The V and J genes are TRBV20-1 and TRBJ2-7, with D perhaps TRBD2 (5 bases). CDR1 and CDR2 from the germline V gene are DFQATT and SNEGSKA (reference sequence). This CDR3 comprises 17 residues. The CDR3 bases that were read are TGCAGTGCTAGAGATACAGTCTCCGGCCAGGACTCCTCCGAG. Amino acids: CSARDTVSGQDSSE. The complete CDR3 protein is CSARDTVSGQDSSEQYF.

A note on this clone: The CDR3 end falls 3 residues outside the read, so it is completed with the germline J gene. V usage is TRBV20-1 and J usage is TRBJ2-3; D gene unclear. Between the trimmed V and J ends, which lost 3 bases and 4 bases, there was a span of 8 bases. The CDR3 extends over 12 amino acids. Germline CDR1 reads DFQATT; CDR2 reads SNEGSKA (reference sequence). The CDR3 DNA, read in part, is TGCAGTGCTAGGTTCCGGGCAGATACG. Translated: CSARFRADT. The complete CDR3 reads CSARFRADTQYF.

On this clone itself: Read data end 3 residues before the CDR3 end; the end is taken from the germline J gene. This chain joins TRBV5-1 and TRBJ2-7; 7 nucleotides line up with TRBD1. CDR1 and CDR2 (germline): SGHRS, YFSETQ. The V and J ends lost 3 bases and 2 bases, in that order; junction bases with no gene match: 5. The CDR3 consists of 14 residues. CDR3 DNA, as far as it was read: TGCGCCAGCAGCTCCGGGACAGTAGCCTACGAG. Protein product: CASSSGTVAYE. The CDR3 reads in full as CASSSGTVAYEQYF. Together with reference TRBV5-1 and TRBJ2-7, the CDR3 gives the full variable domain: KAGVTQTPRYLIKTRGQQVTLSCSPISGHRSVSWYQQTPGQGLQFLFEYFSETQRNKGNFPGRFSGRQFSNSRSEMNVSTLELGDSALYLCASSSGTVAYEQYFGPGTRLTVT.

For this clone: A read error may account for a junction end that differs from germline. The chain's CDR3 is CASRLSGNRQGTEQFF. The sequenced part of the CDR3 DNA is TGTGCCAGCAGATTATCCGGTAACCGACAGGGGACTGAG. This sequence joins TRBV28 and TRBJ2-1, with 8 bases fitting TRBD1. Read coverage stops 3 residues before the CDR3 terminus; the germline J gene supplies the remainder. Germline V gives CDR1 MDHEN, CDR2 SYDVKM. The CDR3 is 16 residues long.